The TCR delta chain described here comes from a study of gamma-delta T cells after stem cell transplantation. This clone was observed a handful of times. TCRdb re-called the RT-PCR reads through CATT. Among about 2,000 delta-chain clones listed, approximately 15% were seen once. The CDR3 sequence is 20 residues long. The germline CDR1 and CDR2 sequences are GEAIGNYY and EKD. The V gene end was trimmed by 4 bases and the J gene end by 0 bases; junction bases not matched to a gene: 19. This clonotype was sampled from a human donor. It is not recorded whose cells these are; they may come from a transplant donor. This table probably holds off-target reads from a library built for another chain. The gene calls are TRDV2 and TRDJ1; 10 bases map to TRDD3. Sequencing was done on a sample of gamma-delta T cells. As DNA, the CDR3 is TGTGCCTGTGATACCCTAGCATCGGGGGATACGTTAAGGGACACCGATAAACTCATCTTT. Translating it yields CACDTLASGDTLRDTDKLIF.